The following is a T cell receptor beta chain sequence with its context. This sample is drawn from a study of early T cells in non-severe SARS-CoV-2 infection. Unique molecular identifiers (one per individual cDNA molecule) were attached. TCRdb re-derived calls from the 5' RACE reads in MiXCR, one entry per CDR3 protein. This table has 80,000 to 100,000 distinct CDR3 sequences, approximately 9.9% appearing once. CDR3 length equals 16 residues. Germline CDR1 and CDR2: SGHTA and FQGNSA. Trimming removed 3 bases at V and 0 bases at J, with 15 bases between. The specimen was whole blood, collected at baseline. The chain employs TRBV7-2 and TRBJ2-7; weak D call: TRBD2 (5 bases). This TCR was sampled from an adult who was a healthcare worker with PCR-confirmed SARS-CoV-2 infection or an uninfected control (not recorded which). CDR3: CASSFTPRGYSYEQYF. In DNA, the CDR3 is TGTGCCAGCAGCTTCACCCCCCGCGGGTACTCCTACGAGCAGTACTTC.